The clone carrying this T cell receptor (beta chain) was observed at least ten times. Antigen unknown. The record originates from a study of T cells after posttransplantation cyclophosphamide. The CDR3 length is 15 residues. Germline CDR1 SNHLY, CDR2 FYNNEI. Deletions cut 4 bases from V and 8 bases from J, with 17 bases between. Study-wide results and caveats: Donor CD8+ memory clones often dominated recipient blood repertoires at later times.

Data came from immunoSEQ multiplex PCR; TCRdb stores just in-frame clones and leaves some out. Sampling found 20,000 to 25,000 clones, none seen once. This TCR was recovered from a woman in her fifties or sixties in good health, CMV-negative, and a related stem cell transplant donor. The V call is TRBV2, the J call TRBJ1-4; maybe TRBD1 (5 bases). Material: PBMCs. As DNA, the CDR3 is TGTGCCAGCAGTGTGGCGTCGGGGGAGAAGGAAAAACTGTTTTTT. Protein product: CASSVASGEKEKLFF.